This is a list of T cell receptor beta chains from one sample in a study of CD8+ T cells in alopecia areata. Data came from immunoSEQ multiplex PCR; TCRdb stores just in-frame clones and leaves some out. The sample lists roughly 110,000 clones, around 83% seen once, with under 25% in the top ten. Sequencing was performed on CD8+ T cells sorted from blood, taken at week 24, from a patient treated with tofacitinib. All receptors come from a human donor with alopecia areata. Both conserved end residues are part of each CDR3. A D gene is named only where the DNA matches it firmly. Clone size appears in some rows only: once, few, many, or a class for an expanded clone.

TRBV27	.	TRBD2	TRBJ2-1	CATTSGGALENNEQFF	TGTGCCACGACTAGCGGGGGTGCCTTGGAAAACAATGAGCAGTTCTTC
TRBV29-1	few	TRBD1	TRBJ2-1	CSVEVRDSRYNEQFF	TGCAGCGTTGAAGTCCGGGACAGCCGTTACAATGAGCAGTTCTTC
TRBV4-3	.	TRBD1	TRBJ2-5	CASSQDWGQGKVETQYF	TGCGCCAGCAGCCAAGATTGGGGACAGGGGAAGGTAGAGACCCAGTACTTC
TRBV19	.	.	TRBJ2-1	CASSIGGGEQFF	TGTGCCAGTAGTATAGGAGGGGGTGAGCAGTTCTTC
TRBV14	once	.	TRBJ2-7	CASSQVRQIDEQYF	TGTGCCAGCAGCCAAGTGCGACAAATCGACGAGCAGTACTTC
TRBV7-9	.	.	TRBJ1-5	CARGGMRGNQPQHF	TGTGCGAGAGGGGGGATGCGAGGCAATCAGCCCCAGCATTTT
TRBV7-2	.	.	TRBJ2-6	CASSLAVSGANVLTF	TGTGCCAGCAGCTTAGCAGTCTCTGGGGCCAACGTCCTGACTTTC
TRBV5-5	.	.	TRBJ2-7	CASSRYGTHPYEQYF	TGTGCCAGCAGCCGGTACGGGACTCACCCCTACGAGCAGTACTTC
TRBV11-2	.	TRBD1	TRBJ1-1	CASSSHRGTEAFF	TGTGCCAGCAGCTCTCACAGGGGCACTGAAGCTTTCTTT
TRBV19	.	.	TRBJ2-1	CASGWQLYNEQFF	TGTGCCAGTGGCTGGCAGCTATACAATGAGCAGTTCTTC
TRBV4-2	.	.	TRBJ2-1	CASSQTRESSYNEQFF	TGTGCCAGCAGCCAGACCCGAGAGAGCTCCTACAATGAGCAGTTCTTC
TRBV4-1	.	.	TRBJ2-7	CASSQGTFPYEQYF	TGCGCCAGCAGCCAGGGGACGTTTCCCTACGAGCAGTACTTC
TRBV7-8	.	TRBD2	TRBJ2-3	CASSPSGGSTDTQYF	TGTGCCAGCAGCCCGAGCGGGGGGAGCACAGATACGCAGTATTTT
TRBV6-1	.	TRBD2	TRBJ2-5	CASSEIAGGQETQYF	TGTGCCAGCAGTGAAATAGCGGGGGGCCAGGAGACCCAGTACTTC
TRBV4-3	.	.	TRBJ2-7	CASSQDRTSYEQYF	TGCGCCAGCAGCCAAGATAGGACCTCCTACGAGCAGTACTTC
TRBV5-1	once	.	TRBJ2-1	CASSLRSYNEQFF	TGCGCCAGCAGCTTGCGCTCCTACAATGAGCAGTTCTTC
TRBV7-9	.	.	TRBJ2-5	CASSPTDWQETQYF	TGTGCCAGCAGCCCCACCGACTGGCAAGAGACCCAGTACTTC
TRBV27	.	TRBD2	TRBJ2-3	CASSLLASGSTDTQYF	TGTGCCAGCAGTTTATTGGCTAGCGGGAGCACAGATACGCAGTATTTT
TRBV19	.	.	TRBJ2-3	CASSEGPSGVDTQYF	TGTGCCAGTAGTGAAGGACCATCGGGAGTAGATACGCAGTATTTT
TRBV7-6	.	.	TRBJ2-5	CASSLDGETQYF	TGTGCCAGCAGCTTGGATGGGGAGACCCAGTACTTC
TRBV19	.	.	TRBJ2-2	CASSIGRHTGELFF	TGTGCCAGTAGTATAGGTAGACACACCGGGGAGCTGTTTTTT
TRBV29-1	few	TRBD1	TRBJ2-1	CSVEPGQDNEQFF	TGCAGCGTTGAGCCCGGACAGGACAATGAGCAGTTCTTC
TRBV7-9	.	.	TRBJ2-1	CASSLALVSKGEFF	TGTGCCAGCAGCTTAGCGCTAGTTTCCAAGGGTGAGTTCTTC
TRBV6-1	.	.	TRBJ1-1	CASSEWASTEAFF	TGTGCCAGCAGTGAATGGGCGAGCACTGAAGCTTTCTTT
TRBV6-4	.	.	TRBJ2-3	CASTYFLVGPDTQYF	TGTGCCAGCACCTACTTCCTCGTGGGCCCAGATACGCAGTATTTT
TRBV15	.	.	TRBJ2-5	CATSPEKVGAQETQYF	TGTGCCACCAGCCCCGAGAAGGTGGGGGCACAAGAGACCCAGTACTTC
TRBV7-2	.	TRBD1	TRBJ1-2	CASSLGTGVSPYGYTF	TGTGCCAGCAGCTTAGGGACAGGGGTTTCTCCCTATGGCTACACCTTC
TRBV7-9	.	.	TRBJ2-7	CASSLDGSLYEEQYF	TGTGCCAGCAGCTTGGACGGTTCCTTGTACGAGGAGCAGTACTTC
TRBV28	.	TRBD1	TRBJ1-5	CASSLQGQGDTYQPQHF	TGTGCCAGCAGTTTACAAGGACAGGGGGACACTTATCAGCCCCAGCATTTT
TRBV6-5	.	.	TRBJ1-1	CASSWAVNTEAFF	TGTGCCAGCAGTTGGGCGGTGAACACTGAAGCTTTCTTT
TRBV5-1	.	TRBD2	TRBJ2-7	CASSLRTSGPYEQYF	TGCGCCAGCAGCTTGCGGACTAGCGGCCCCTACGAGCAGTACTTC
TRBV14	once	TRBD2	TRBJ2-5	CASSQDPETSIETQYF	TGTGCCAGCAGCCAAGATCCGGAGACTAGCATCGAGACCCAGTACTTC
TRBV12-5	.	TRBD1	TRBJ2-2	CASGLSAGQGSREELFF	TGTGCTAGTGGTTTGTCGGCGGGACAGGGATCAAGGGAGGAGCTGTTTTTT
TRBV7-2	.	.	TRBJ2-5	CASSLVAVQETQYF	TGTGCCAGCAGCTTAGTTGCGGTACAAGAGACCCAGTACTTC
TRBV30	.	TRBD1	TRBJ2-7	CAGGSGTDYEQYF	TGTGCCGGGGGATCCGGGACAGACTACGAGCAGTACTTC
TRBV13	.	.	TRBJ2-5	CASSDSYQETQYF	TGTGCCAGCAGCGACAGTTACCAAGAGACCCAGTACTTC
TRBV6-5	.	.	TRBJ1-2	CASTTNKHVQSGYTF	TGTGCCAGCACAACTAACAAACACGTACAGTCGGGCTACACCTTC
TRBV27	.	.	TRBJ2-7	CASSSGTYEQYF	TGTGCCAGCAGCTCCGGGACCTACGAGCAGTACTTC
TRBV5-4	.	.	TRBJ1-1	CASSLAQNEAFF	TGTGCCAGCAGCTTGGCCCAGAATGAAGCTTTCTTT
TRBV11-2	once	.	TRBJ2-5	CASLSPVGGDRRETQYF	TGTGCCAGCCTATCCCCTGTCGGGGGGGACAGACGAGAGACCCAGTACTTC
TRBV7-6	few	.	TRBJ2-7	CASSLGEAGGIYEQYF	TGTGCCAGCAGCTTAGGGGAGGCAGGAGGGATTTACGAGCAGTACTTC
TRBV6-5	.	.	TRBJ2-1	CASSYSGRVRNEQFF	TGTGCCAGCAGTTACTCGGGGAGAGTCCGGAATGAGCAGTTCTTC
TRBV6-6	.	.	TRBJ2-7	CASSISLYEQYF	TGTGCCAGCAGCATATCCCTCTACGAGCAGTACTTC
TRBV7-6	.	TRBD1	TRBJ2-2	CASTRDTGAWGELFF	TGTGCCAGCACCCGAGATACAGGGGCATGGGGGGAGCTGTTTTTT
TRBV27	once	TRBD1	TRBJ2-7	CASSPKGQGYHEQYF	TGTGCCAGCAGTCCGAAGGGACAGGGGTACCACGAGCAGTACTTC
TRBV4-1	.	.	TRBJ1-1	CASSQPGGSGATEAFF	TGCGCCAGCAGCCAACCAGGCGGATCGGGGGCCACTGAAGCTTTCTTT
TRBV23-1	.	.	TRBJ2-4	CASSQRNSGNKGF	TGCGCCAGCAGTCAACGAAATTCGGGTAACAAGGGCTTC
TRBV11-2	.	TRBD1	TRBJ2-5	CASTLWAGQGFGETQYF	TGTGCCAGCACCCTTTGGGCGGGACAGGGGTTTGGAGAGACCCAGTACTTC
TRBV7-9	.	.	TRBJ2-3	CASSPPRMGADTDTQYF	TGTGCCAGCAGCCCTCCCCGTATGGGGGCTGACACAGATACGCAGTATTTT
TRBV7-9	.	.	TRBJ2-5	CASRTEVQETQYF	TGTGCCAGCAGAACGGAGGTCCAAGAGACCCAGTACTTC
TRBV29-1	.	TRBD2	TRBJ2-7	CSVENPGGEQYF	TGCAGCGTTGAGAATCCGGGGGGCGAGCAGTACTTC
TRBV5-1	.	.	TRBJ1-1	CASSDIFRTPFEAFF	TGCGCCAGCAGCGACATTTTTCGGACCCCATTCGAAGCTTTCTTT
TRBV14	.	TRBD1	TRBJ2-1	CASSFRTGTSSYNEQFF	TGTGCCAGCAGCTTTCGGACAGGTACAAGCTCCTACAATGAGCAGTTCTTC
TRBV27	.	TRBD2	TRBJ2-1	CASSLFGSSGNLYNEQFF	TGTGCCAGCAGTTTATTTGGGTCTAGCGGAAACCTCTACAATGAGCAGTTCTTC
TRBV29-1	.	.	TRBJ1-5	CSVAINSNQPQHF	TGCAGCGTTGCGATAAATAGCAATCAGCCCCAGCATTTT